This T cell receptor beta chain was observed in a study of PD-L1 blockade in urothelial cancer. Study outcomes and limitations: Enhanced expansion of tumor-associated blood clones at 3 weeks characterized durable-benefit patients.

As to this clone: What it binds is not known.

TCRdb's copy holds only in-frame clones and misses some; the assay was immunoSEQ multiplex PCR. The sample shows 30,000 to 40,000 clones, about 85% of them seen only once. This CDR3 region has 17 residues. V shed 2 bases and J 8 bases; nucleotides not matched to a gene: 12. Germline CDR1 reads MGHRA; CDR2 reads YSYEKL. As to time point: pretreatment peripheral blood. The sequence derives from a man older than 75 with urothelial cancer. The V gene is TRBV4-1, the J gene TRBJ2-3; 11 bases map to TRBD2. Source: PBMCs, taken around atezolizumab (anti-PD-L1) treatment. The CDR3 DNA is TGCGCCAGCAGCCAAAATATAGCGGGAGGGACAGGAGGTACGCAGTATTTT. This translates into CASSQNIAGGTGGTQYF.